A single T cell receptor beta chain is shown here with its context. Its target is unknown. The assay was immunoSEQ multiplex PCR, and TCRdb's table has in-frame clones only and misses some. The repertoire holds approximately 160,000 clones, with just under 80% as singletons. This sample was included in a study of PD-1 blockade in classical Hodgkin lymphoma. Study-wide findings and caveats: Patients excluded were those beginning nivolumab under 1 year after ASCT. It was among complete responders that baseline diversity resembled that of newly diagnosed patients.

This CDR3 is built from 14 residues. The ends were cut back, 2 bases at V and 6 bases at J, with 10 bases in the middle. From germline, CDR1 is SGHTA and CDR2 FQGTGA. The patients all showed relapse after autologous stem cell transplantation, while their brentuximab vedotin exposure varied. This chain connects TRBV7-3 to TRBJ2-2; D remains ambiguous. Material: peripheral blood mononuclear cells (PBMCs), obtained before the second cycle of nivolumab. The source of this sequence is a human donor with classical Hodgkin lymphoma. Written as DNA, the CDR3 is TGTGCCAGCAGCTTAGTCAGCGATGCCGGGGAGCTGTTTTTT. It is translated as CASSLVSDAGELFF.